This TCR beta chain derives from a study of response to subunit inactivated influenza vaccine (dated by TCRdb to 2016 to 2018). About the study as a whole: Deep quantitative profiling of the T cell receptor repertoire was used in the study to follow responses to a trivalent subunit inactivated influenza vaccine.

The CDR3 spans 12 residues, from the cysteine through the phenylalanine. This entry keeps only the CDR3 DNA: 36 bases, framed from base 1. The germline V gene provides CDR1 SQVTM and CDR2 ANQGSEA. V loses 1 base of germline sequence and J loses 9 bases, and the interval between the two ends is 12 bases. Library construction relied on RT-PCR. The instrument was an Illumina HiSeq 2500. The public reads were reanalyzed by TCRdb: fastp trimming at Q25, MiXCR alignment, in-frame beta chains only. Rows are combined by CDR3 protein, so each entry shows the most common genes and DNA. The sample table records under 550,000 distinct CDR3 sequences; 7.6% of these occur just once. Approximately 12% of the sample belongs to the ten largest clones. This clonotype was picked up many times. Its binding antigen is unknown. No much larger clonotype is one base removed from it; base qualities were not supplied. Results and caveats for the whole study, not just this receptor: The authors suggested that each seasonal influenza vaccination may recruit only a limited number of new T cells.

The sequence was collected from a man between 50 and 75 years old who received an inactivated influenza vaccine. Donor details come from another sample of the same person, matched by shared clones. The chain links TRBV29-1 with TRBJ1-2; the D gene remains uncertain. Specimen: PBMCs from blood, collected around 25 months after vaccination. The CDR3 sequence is CSVEVDGVRYTF. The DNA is TGCAGCGTTGAAGTTGATGGGGTTCGCTACACCTTC.